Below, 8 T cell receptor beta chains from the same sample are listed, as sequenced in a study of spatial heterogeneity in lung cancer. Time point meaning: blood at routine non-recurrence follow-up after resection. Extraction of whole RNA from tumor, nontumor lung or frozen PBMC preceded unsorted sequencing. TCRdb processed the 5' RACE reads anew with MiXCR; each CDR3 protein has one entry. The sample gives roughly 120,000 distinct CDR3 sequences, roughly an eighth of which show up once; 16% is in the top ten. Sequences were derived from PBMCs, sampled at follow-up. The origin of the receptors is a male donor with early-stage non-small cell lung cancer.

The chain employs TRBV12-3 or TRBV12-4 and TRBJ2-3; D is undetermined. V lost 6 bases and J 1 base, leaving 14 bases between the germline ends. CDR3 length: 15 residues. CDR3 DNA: TGTGCCAGCAGCATAATAATTGGGGGCACAGATACGCAGTATTTT. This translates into CASSIIIGGTDTQYF.

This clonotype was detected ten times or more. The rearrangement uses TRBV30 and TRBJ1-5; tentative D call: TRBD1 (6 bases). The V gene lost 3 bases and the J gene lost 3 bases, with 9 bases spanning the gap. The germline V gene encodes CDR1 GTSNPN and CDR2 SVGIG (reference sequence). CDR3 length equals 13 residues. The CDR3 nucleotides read TGTGCCTGGAGGGGGGACACCAATCAGCCCCAGCATTTT. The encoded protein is CAWRGDTNQPQHF.

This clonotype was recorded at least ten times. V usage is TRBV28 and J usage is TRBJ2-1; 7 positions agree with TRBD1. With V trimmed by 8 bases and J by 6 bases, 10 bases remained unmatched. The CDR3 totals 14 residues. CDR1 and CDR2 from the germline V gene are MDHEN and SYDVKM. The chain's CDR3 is CASSRGRVGNEQFF. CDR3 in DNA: TGTGCCAGCTCTAGGGGGCGCGTAGGCAATGAGCAGTTCTTC. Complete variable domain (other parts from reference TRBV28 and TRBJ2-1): DVKVTQSSRYLVKRTGEKVFLECVQDMDHENMFWYRQDPGLGLRLIYFSYDVKMKEKGDIPEGYSVSREKKERFSLILESASTNQTSMYLCASSRGRVGNEQFFGPGTRLTVL.

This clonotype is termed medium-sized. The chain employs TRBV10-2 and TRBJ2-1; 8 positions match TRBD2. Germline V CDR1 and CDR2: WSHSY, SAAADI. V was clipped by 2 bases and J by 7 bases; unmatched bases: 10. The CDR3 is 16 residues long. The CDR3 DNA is TGCGCCAGCAGTGAGCCGACTAGCGCCCTCCTTAATGAGCAGTTCTTC. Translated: CASSEPTSALLNEQFF.

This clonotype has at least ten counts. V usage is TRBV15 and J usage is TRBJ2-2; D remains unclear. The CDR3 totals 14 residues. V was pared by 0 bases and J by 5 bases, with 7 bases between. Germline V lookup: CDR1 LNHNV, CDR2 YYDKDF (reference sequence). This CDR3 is CATSRDIGTGELFF. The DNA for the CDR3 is TGTGCCACCAGCAGAGATATTGGGACCGGGGAGCTGTTTTTT.

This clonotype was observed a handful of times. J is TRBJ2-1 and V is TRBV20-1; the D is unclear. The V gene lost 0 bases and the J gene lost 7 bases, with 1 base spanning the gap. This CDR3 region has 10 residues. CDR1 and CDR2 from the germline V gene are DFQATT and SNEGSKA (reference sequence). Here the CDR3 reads CSARDNEQFF. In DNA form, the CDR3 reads TGCAGTGCTAGAGATAATGAGCAGTTCTTC.

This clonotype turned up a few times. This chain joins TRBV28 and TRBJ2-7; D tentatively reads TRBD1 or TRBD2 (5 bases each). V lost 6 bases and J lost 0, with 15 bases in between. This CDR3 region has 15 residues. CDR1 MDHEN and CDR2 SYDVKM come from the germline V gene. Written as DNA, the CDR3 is TGTGCCAGCAGCACTACCGGGACGGACTCCTACGAGCAGTACTTC. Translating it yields CASSTTGTDSYEQYF. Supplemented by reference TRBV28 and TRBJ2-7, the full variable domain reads DVKVTQSSRYLVKRTGEKVFLECVQDMDHENMFWYRQDPGLGLRLIYFSYDVKMKEKGDIPEGYSVSREKKERFSLILESASTNQTSMYLCASSTTGTDSYEQYFGPGTRLTVT.

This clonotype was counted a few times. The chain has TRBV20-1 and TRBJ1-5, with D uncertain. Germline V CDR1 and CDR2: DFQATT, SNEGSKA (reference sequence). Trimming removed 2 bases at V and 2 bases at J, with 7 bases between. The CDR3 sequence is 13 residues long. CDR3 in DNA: TGCAGTGCTAGACTTGAGGGCAATCAGCCCCAGCATTTT. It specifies CSARLEGNQPQHF.